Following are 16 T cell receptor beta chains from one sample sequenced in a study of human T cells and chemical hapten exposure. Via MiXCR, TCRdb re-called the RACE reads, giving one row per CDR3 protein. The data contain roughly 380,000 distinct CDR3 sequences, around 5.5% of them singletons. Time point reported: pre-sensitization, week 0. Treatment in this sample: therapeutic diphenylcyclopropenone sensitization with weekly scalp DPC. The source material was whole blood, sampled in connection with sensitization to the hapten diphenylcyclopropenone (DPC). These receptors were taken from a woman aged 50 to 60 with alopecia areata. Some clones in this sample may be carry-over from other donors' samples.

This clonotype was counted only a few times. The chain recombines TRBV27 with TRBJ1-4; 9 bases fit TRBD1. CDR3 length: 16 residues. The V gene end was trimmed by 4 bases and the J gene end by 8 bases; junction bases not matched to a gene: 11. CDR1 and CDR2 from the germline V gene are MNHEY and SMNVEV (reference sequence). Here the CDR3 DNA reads TGTGCCAGCAGTTCTTCCTCGACAGGGGGAAACGAAAAACTGTTTTTT. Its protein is CASSSSSTGGNEKLFF. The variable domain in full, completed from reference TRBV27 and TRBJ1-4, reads EAQVTQNPRYLITVTGKKLTVTCSQNMNHEYMSWYRQDPGLGLRQIYYSMNVEVTDKGDVPEGYKVSRKEKRNFPLILESPSPNQTSLYFCASSSSSTGGNEKLFFGSGTQLSVL.

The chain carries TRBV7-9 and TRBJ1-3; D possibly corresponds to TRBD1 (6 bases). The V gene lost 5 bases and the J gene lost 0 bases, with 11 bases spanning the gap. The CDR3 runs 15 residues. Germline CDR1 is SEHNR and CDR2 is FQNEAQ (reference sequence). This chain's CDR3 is CASSPTGLSGNTIYF. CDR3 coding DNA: TGTGCCAGCAGCCCGACAGGACTCTCTGGAAACACCATATATTTT.

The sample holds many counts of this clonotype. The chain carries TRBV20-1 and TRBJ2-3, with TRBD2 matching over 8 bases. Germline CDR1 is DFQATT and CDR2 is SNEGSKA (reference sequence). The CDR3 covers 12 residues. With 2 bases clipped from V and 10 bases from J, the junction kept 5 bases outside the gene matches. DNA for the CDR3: TGCAGTGCTAGAACGAGCGGGGGTGCGCAGTATTTT. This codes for CSARTSGGAQYF.

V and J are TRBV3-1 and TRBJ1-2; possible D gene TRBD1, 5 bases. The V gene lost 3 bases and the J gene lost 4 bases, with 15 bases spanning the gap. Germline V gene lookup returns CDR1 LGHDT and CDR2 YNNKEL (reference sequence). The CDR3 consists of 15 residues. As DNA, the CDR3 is TGTGCCAGCAGCCACCGTGGGAGGGGTGGCTATGGCTACACCTTC. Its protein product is CASSHRGRGGYGYTF.

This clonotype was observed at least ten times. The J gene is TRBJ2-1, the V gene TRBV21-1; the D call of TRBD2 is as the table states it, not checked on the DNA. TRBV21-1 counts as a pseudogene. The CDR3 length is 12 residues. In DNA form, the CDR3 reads TGTGCTAGAAAAAGCACGGGAGGGGAGCAGTTCTTC. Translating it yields CARKSTGGEQFF.

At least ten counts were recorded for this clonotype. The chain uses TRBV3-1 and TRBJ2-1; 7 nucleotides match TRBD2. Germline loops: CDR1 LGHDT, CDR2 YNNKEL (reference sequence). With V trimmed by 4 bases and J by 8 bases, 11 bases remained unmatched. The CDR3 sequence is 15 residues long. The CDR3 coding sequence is TGTGCCAGCAGCCCCGGACTAGTCCTCCTCGATGAGCAGTTCTTC. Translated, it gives CASSPGLVLLDEQFF.

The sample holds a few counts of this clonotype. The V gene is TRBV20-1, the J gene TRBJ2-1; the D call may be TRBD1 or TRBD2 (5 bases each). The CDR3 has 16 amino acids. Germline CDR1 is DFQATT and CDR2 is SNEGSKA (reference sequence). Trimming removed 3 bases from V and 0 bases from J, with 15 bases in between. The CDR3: CSARGEAMSSYNEQFF. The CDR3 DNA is TGCAGTGCTAGGGGGGAAGCAATGAGCTCCTACAATGAGCAGTTCTTC.

DNA of the CDR3: TGTGCCAGCAGTCCCCCCTGGACATTTGGGGGGTACAATGAGCAGTTCTTC. This codes for CASSPPWTFGGYNEQFF. The V gene is TRBV28, the J gene TRBJ2-1; weak D call: TRBD2 (6 bases). Germline lookup yields CDR1 MDHEN and CDR2 SYDVKM. Trimming stripped 5 bases from V and 4 bases from J, with 21 bases between. This CDR3 contains 17 residues.

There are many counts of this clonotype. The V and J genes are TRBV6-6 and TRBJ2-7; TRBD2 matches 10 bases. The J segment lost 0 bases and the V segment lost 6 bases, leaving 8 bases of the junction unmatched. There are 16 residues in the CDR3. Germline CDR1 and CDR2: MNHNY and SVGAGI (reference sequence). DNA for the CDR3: TGTGCCAGCAGCGGTATCTCTAGCGGGAGCTCCTACGAGCAGTACTTC. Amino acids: CASSGISSGSSYEQYF.

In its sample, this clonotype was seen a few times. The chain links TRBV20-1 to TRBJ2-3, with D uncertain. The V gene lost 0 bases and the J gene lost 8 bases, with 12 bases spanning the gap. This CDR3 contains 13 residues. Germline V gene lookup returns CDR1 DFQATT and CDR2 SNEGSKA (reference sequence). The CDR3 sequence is CSARDMTWGTQYF. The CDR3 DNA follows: TGCAGTGCTAGAGATATGACCTGGGGTACGCAGTATTTT.

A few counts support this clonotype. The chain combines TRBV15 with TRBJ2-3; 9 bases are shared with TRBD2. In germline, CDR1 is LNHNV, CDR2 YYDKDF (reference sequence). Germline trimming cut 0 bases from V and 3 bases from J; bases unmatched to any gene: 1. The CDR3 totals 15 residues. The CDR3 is CATSRELAGTDTQYF. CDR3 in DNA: TGTGCCACCAGCAGAGAACTAGCGGGTACAGATACGCAGTATTTT.

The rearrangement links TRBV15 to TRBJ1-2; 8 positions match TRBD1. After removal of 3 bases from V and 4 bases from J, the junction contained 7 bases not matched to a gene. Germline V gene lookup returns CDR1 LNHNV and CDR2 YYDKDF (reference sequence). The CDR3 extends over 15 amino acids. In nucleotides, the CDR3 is TGTGCCACCAGCAGGGGCCGAGACAGGGGCTATGGCTACACCTTC. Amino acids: CATSRGRDRGYGYTF. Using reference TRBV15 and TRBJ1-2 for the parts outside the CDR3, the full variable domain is DAMVIQNPRYQVTQFGKPVTLSCSQTLNHNVMYWYQQKSSQAPKLLFHYYDKDFNNEADTPDNFQSRRPNTSFCFLDIRSPGLGDTAMYLCATSRGRDRGYGYTFGSGTRLTVV.

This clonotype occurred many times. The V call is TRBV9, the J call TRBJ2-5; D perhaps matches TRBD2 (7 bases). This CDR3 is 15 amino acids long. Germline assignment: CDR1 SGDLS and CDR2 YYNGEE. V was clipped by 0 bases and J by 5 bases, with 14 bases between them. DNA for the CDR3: TGTGCCAGCAGCGTAGCGGGCACGGGGGGCGAGACCCAGTACTTC. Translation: CASSVAGTGGETQYF.

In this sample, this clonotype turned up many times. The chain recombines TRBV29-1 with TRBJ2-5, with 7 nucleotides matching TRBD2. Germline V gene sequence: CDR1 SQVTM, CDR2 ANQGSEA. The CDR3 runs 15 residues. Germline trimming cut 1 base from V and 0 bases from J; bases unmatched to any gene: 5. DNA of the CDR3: TGCAGCGTTGAAGGAGGGAGGGTTTACCAAGAGACCCAGTACTTC. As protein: CSVEGGRVYQETQYF.

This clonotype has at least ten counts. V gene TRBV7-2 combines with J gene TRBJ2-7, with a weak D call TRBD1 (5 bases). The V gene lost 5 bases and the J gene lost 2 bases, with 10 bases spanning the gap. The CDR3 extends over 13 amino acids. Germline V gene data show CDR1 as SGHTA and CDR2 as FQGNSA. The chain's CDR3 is CASSPGHPYEQYF. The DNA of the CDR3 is TGTGCCAGCAGCCCCGGACATCCCTACGAGCAGTACTTC.

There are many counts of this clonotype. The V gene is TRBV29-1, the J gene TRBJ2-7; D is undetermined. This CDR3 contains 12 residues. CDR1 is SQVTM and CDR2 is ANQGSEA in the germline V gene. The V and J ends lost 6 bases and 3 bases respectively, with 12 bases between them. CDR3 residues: CSVTLRGYEQYF. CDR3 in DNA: TGCAGCGTAACTTTACGTGGCTACGAGCAGTACTTC.